The T cell receptor beta chain described here comes from a study of T cell responses to AZD1222 COVID-19 vaccine. The study, taken as a whole, reports: Repertoire collection took place solely once the T cell response had peaked.

In the case of this clone: The target antigen is unknown.

The CDR3 sequence is 13 residues long. V lost 8 bases and J 9 bases, leaving 16 bases between the germline ends. Method: immunoSEQ multiplex PCR; TCRdb's copy keeps in-frame clones and lacks some. The profile covers around 110,000 clones, with approximately 84% appearing a single time and 6.5% to 8.5% taken by the ten largest. This sample comprised peripheral blood, obtained on day 0 of AZD1222 vaccination. This rearrangement joins TRBV12-3 or TRBV12-4 to TRBJ2-2; D unclear. This sequence originates from an adult in good health. The CDR3 sequence: CASLDGERRELFF. CDR3 nucleotides: TGTGCCAGCCTTGATGGGGAAAGGAGGGAGCTGTTTTTT.